One sample yielded the 5 T cell receptor beta chains listed below, sequenced in a study of tumor-infiltrating lymphocytes in primary liver carcinoma. The roughly 18-34 mg bulk tissue piece was not sorted before simultaneous RNA and DNA extraction. Total RNA (approximately 0.5 ug) served as template for TCR beta cDNA synthesis primed by a constant-region primer. Amplification in three nested multiplex PCR rounds with slightly modified ARM-PCR gave rise to TCR beta libraries. For 10 cycles apiece, the opening two PCR rounds ran with TRBV1-TRBV30 forward primers and a C-beta reverse primer. TCRdb reprocessed the multiplex PCR reads via MiXCR and lists one record per CDR3 protein. The profile covers roughly 30,000 distinct CDR3 sequences, with 71% appearing a single time and roughly 29% taken by the ten largest. The sample comprised liver tumor tissue from sampling region 3. Subset noted: tumor region T3, left-lateral pole. These receptors all come from a woman between 25 and 40 years old with primary liver carcinoma and hepatitis B virus infection.

This clonotype was seen ten or more times. CDR3 nucleotide sequence: TGTGCCAGCAGTTACTACTCGTCGCAGTCCCAAGAGACCCAGTACTTC. Amino acid sequence: CASSYYSSQSQETQYF. The rearrangement joins TRBV6-5 to TRBJ2-5; the D is unclear. This CDR3 region has 16 residues. CDR1 is MNHEY and CDR2 is SVGAGI in the germline V gene. V gave up 1 base and J gave up 1 base, with 13 bases separating them.

CDR3 sequence: CASSPSPRDCTQYF. CDR3 bases: TGTGCCAGCAGTCCAAGCCCTCGTGACTGTACGCAGTATTTT. The V call is TRBV6-5, the J call TRBJ2-3; no clear D gene. Germline CDR1 MNHEY, CDR2 SVGAGI. The V gene lost 5 bases and the J gene lost 8 bases, with 17 bases spanning the gap. This CDR3 comprises 14 residues.

A note on this clonotype: A much larger clone is a single base away; this may be a read error. The DNA for the CDR3 is TGTACCAGCAGTTACAGCGGCCCCCAAGAGACCCAGTACTTC. This gives the protein CTSSYSGPQETQYF. V is TRBV6-2 or TRBV6-3 and J is TRBJ2-5, with D possibly TRBD2 on 5 matching bases. Germline CDR1 reads MNHEY; CDR2 reads SVGEGT. This CDR3 spans 14 amino acids.

To note about this clonotype: The junction does not match germline at one end; this may be a read error. V and J are TRBV11-2 and TRBJ1-2; D might be TRBD1 (5 bases). The CDR3 covers 15 residues. Germline values: CDR1 SGHAT, CDR2 FQNNGV. The CDR3 loop is CASSLDEMAGRDYTF. CDR3 DNA: TGTGCCAGCAGCTTAGATGAGATGGCAGGGAGAGACTACACCTTT.

The genes are TRBV11-3 and TRBJ2-3; D remains unclear. There are 14 residues in the CDR3. Germline V lookup: CDR1 SGHNT, CDR2 YENEEA. With 3 bases removed from V and 1 base from J, the gap between germline ends came to 8 bases. The CDR3 DNA reads TGTGCCAGCAGCTTCAGGTCTGGCACAGATACGCAGTATTTT. Amino acid sequence: CASSFRSGTDTQYF.